The 9 T cell receptor beta chains given below trace back to one sample, sequenced in a study of cytomegalovirus exposure and HLA in healthy donors. The PCR was carried out with 60 Vbeta primers and 13 Jbeta primers. The assay was immunoSEQ multiplex PCR, and TCRdb's table has in-frame clones only and misses some. The sample consists of roughly 63,000 clones, more than 70% of them appearing once. The sample consisted of PBMCs. Receptors were obtained from a woman between 40 and 50 years old in good health and CMV-seropositive.

The chain joins TRBV7-8 to TRBJ2-7, with a weak D call TRBD2 (6 bases). The germline V and J ends were trimmed by 1 base and 3 bases, with 10 bases remaining between them. The germline gives CDR1 SGHVS, CDR2 FQNEAQ. The CDR3 runs to 14 residues. The CDR3 bases are TGTGCCAGCAGCTTAGAAGTCGGGGGCTACGAGCAGTACTTC. The encoded protein is CASSLEVGGYEQYF.

The table lists this clone with a count of one. The rearrangement uses TRBV29-1 and TRBJ2-7; 9 bases agree with TRBD1. The V segment lost 6 bases and the J segment 5 bases; nucleotides outside the gene matches: 8. CDR1 is SQVTM, CDR2 ANQGSEA, per germline. CDR3 length: 13 residues. The CDR3 loop reads CSVLGTGLDEQYF. CDR3 DNA: TGCAGCGTGCTCGGGACAGGGCTGGACGAGCAGTACTTC.

The rearrangement joins TRBV29-1 to TRBJ1-1; weak D call: TRBD1 (5 bases). This CDR3 is 14 amino acids long. V dropped 3 bases and J dropped 0 bases, with 11 bases sitting between them. Germline loops: CDR1 SQVTM, CDR2 ANQGSEA. The CDR3: CSVEEGTLNTEAFF. CDR3 coding DNA: TGCAGCGTTGAGGAGGGGACTCTGAACACTGAAGCTTTCTTT.

The chain combines TRBV6-5 with TRBJ1-6; D not certain. CDR1 MNHEY and CDR2 SVGAGI come from the germline V gene. This CDR3 is built from 14 residues. V was shortened by 4 bases and J by 9 bases, with 13 bases between the two germline ends. The CDR3 here is CASSSLVEGSPLHF. DNA of the CDR3: TGTGCCAGCAGTTCGCTCGTGGAGGGTTCACCCCTCCACTTT.

The rearrangement links TRBV30 to TRBJ1-1; no clear D. There are 12 residues in the CDR3. V was cut by 4 bases and J by 4 bases, with 10 bases left in between. Per germline, CDR1 GTSNPN and CDR2 SVGIG (reference sequence). The CDR3, as DNA: TGTGCCTGGATATTTGGGAGCACTGAAGCTTTCTTT. It specifies CAWIFGSTEAFF.

The chain couples TRBV5-1 to TRBJ1-5, with TRBD1 as a possible D gene (5 bases). CDR3 size: 14 residues. Trimming pared 0 bases from V and 6 bases from J, leaving 10 bases between. Germline V lookup: CDR1 SGHRS, CDR2 YFSETQ. The CDR3 here is CASSLAAGGQPQHF. In DNA form, the CDR3 reads TGCGCCAGCAGCTTGGCCGCCGGGGGTCAGCCCCAGCATTTT.

The gene calls are TRBV2 and TRBJ1-1; no definite D call. Germline CDR1 is SNHLY and CDR2 is FYNNEI. The CDR3 totals 12 residues. Trimming shortened V by 3 bases and J by 4 bases, and 6 bases separated the two germline ends. CDR3 DNA: TGTGCCAGCAGTGAGTCCCTCACTGAAGCTTTCTTT. Its translation: CASSESLTEAFF.

This clone was picked up one time. The chain links TRBV5-8 to TRBJ1-1; 9 bases are a match to TRBD1. In germline, CDR1 is SGHTS, CDR2 YDEGEE. The V segment lost 6 bases and the J segment 0 bases; nucleotides outside the gene matches: 12. This CDR3 contains 17 residues. The CDR3 coding sequence is TGTGCCAGCATCAAAGGACAGGGGCTTACCATGAACACTGAAGCTTTCTTT. It encodes CASIKGQGLTMNTEAFF. The variable domain in full, with the rest retrieved from reference TRBV5-8 and TRBJ1-1, is EAGVTQSPTHLIKTRGQQATLRCSPISGHTSVYWYQQALGLGLQFLLWYDEGEERNRGNFPPRFSGRQFPNYSSELNVNALELEDSALYLCASIKGQGLTMNTEAFFGQGTRLTVV.

The chain carries TRBV5-8 and TRBJ2-2, with 12 bases identical to TRBD2. The CDR3 covers 15 residues. CDR1 SGHTS and CDR2 YDEGEE come from the germline V gene. With V trimmed by 3 bases and J by 7 bases, 4 bases remained unmatched. The DNA of the CDR3 is TGTGCCAGCAGCTCAGGACTAGCGGGGAGCGGGGAGCTGTTTTTT. This encodes CASSSGLAGSGELFF.